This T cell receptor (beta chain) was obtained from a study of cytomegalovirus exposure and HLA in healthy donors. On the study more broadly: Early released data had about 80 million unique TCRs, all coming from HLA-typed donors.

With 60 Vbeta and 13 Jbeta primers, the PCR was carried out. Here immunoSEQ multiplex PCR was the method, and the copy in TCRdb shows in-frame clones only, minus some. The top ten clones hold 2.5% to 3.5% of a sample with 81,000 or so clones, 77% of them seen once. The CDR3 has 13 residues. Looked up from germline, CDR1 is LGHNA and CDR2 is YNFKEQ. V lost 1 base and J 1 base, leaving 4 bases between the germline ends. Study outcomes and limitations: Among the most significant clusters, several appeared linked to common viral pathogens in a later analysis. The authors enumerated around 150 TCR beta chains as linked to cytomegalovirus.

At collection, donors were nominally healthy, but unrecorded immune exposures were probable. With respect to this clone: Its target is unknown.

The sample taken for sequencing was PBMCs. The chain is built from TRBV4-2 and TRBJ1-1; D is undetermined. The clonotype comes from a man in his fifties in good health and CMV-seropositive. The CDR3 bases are TGTGCCAGCAGCCAAGGGGCGAACACTGAAGCTTTCTTT. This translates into CASSQGANTEAFF.